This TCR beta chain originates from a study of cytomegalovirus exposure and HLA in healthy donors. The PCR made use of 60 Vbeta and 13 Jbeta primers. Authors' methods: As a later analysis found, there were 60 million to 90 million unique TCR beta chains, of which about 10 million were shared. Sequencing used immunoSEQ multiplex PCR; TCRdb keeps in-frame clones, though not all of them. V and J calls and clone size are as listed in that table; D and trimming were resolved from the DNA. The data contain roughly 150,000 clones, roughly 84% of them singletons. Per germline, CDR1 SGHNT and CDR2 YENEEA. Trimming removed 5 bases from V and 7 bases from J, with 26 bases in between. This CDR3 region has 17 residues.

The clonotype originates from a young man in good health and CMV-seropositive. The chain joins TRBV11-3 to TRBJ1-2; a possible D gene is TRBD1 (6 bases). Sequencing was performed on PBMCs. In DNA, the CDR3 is TGTGCCAGCAGCCCGGTTCGGGCCCGGACAGCTTCAGGTGGCTACACCTTC. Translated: CASSPVRARTASGGYTF.